This is a list of T cell receptor beta chains from one sample in a study of prognosis after radiotherapy for stage I lung cancer. TCRdb fed the multiplex PCR reads into MiXCR, producing one record per CDR3 protein. The data contain about 36,000 distinct CDR3 sequences, approximately 29% of them singletons. The material sequenced was PBMCs, taken before or after stereotactic body radiation therapy (not recorded which). These receptors all stem from a donor over 45 with non-small cell lung cancer. The CDR3 runs from the conserved cysteine through the conserved F or W. The D gene is left open where the match is weak. The listing skips clone size in some rows; elsewhere it reads once, few, many or a size class.

J,size,V,D,DNA,CDR3
TRBJ2-3,-,TRBV2,-,TGTGTCAGCACCGCGATAGGGGGGGACACAGATACGCAGTATTTT,CVSTAIGGDTDTQYF
TRBJ2-7,many,TRBV3-1,-,TGTGCCAGCAGCCAAGGCCAAGGGGGAGAGCAGTACTTC,CASSQGQGGEQYF
TRBJ1-1,many,TRBV28,-,TGTGCCAGCAGCGTGGGAAGGGTAGCTTTCTTT,CASSVGRVAFF
TRBJ1-3,-,TRBV30,-,TGTGCCGGGATGGCAGGTAGTGGAAACACCATATATTTT,CAGMAGSGNTIYF
TRBJ2-7,-,TRBV7-9,-,TGTGCCAGCAGCCCCAGCGGGGGCACAACTACAGGGGGCTCCAAGCAGTACTTC,CASSPSGGTTTGGSKQYF
TRBJ2-1,many,TRBV6-4,TRBD2,TGTGCCAGCTCCACACTAGCGGGGGGCAACGGTGAGCAGTTCTTC,CASSTLAGGNGEQFF
TRBJ2-2,many,TRBV10-2,TRBD2,TGCGCCAGCAACCTCCTAGCGGGGGACACCGGGGAGCTGTTTTTT,CASNLLAGDTGELFF
TRBJ1-3,many,TRBV7-3,-,TGTGCCAGCAGCTCAAATGGACAACGGGAATCTAGATGTAGTGGAAACACCATATATTTT,CASSSNGQRESRCSGNTIYF
TRBJ2-2,many,TRBV7-8,-,TGTGCCAGCAGCTTTAATATTGCAGGGGGGGAGCTGTTTTTT,CASSFNIAGGELFF
TRBJ2-4,many,TRBV20-1,TRBD2,TGCAGTGCTAGAGCTAGCGGGGGGGTAAACATTCAGTACTTC,CSARASGGVNIQYF
TRBJ2-5,many,TRBV7-9,-,TGTGCCAGCAGCTCACAGGGAACCGAGACCCAGTACTTC,CASSSQGTETQYF
TRBJ1-2,many,TRBV4-1,-,TGCGCCAGCAGCCAAGAGGATACCGTGGGGTATGGCTACACCTTC,CASSQEDTVGYGYTF
TRBJ2-3,-,TRBV7-7,TRBD2,TGTGCTAGCAGTAAAGGACTAGCATCAGATACGCAGTATTTT,CASSKGLASDTQYF
TRBJ2-2,few,TRBV11-3,TRBD2,TGTGCCAGCAGCTTCGTAGCGGGAGTCGGCACCGGGGAGCTGTTTTTT,CASSFVAGVGTGELFF
TRBJ2-2,many,TRBV19,TRBD2,TGTGCCAGTAGTTTCCAGCGGGGGAGCCCGAACACCGGGGAGCTGTTTTTT,CASSFQRGSPNTGELFF
TRBJ2-5,many,TRBV30,TRBD2,TGTGCCTGGGGGGGGGGAGAGACCCAGTACTTC,CAWGGGETQYF
TRBJ2-5,many,TRBV6-5,-,TGTGCCAGCAGTTTCTCCCTGCGTGGAAGAGAGACCCAGTACTTC,CASSFSLRGRETQYF
TRBJ1-2,-,TRBV24-1,-,TGTGTCACCAGTGAGAACAGGGTGAATTATGGCTACACCTTC,CVTSENRVNYGYTF
TRBJ1-2,few,TRBV7-8,TRBD1,TGTGCCAGCAGCGCCTACAGGGGGCGGTCAATCTATGGCTACACCTTC,CASSAYRGRSIYGYTF
TRBJ2-2,-,TRBV20-1,TRBD1,TGCAGTGCTAGAGCAAGGGGGCGCAAGACCCGTACGAACACCGGGGAGCTGTTTTTT,CSARARGRKTRTNTGELFF
TRBJ2-2,once,TRBV5-1,-,TGCGCCAGCAGCGCGGCTAACGTCGTCGGGGAGCTGTTTTTT,CASSAANVVGELFF
TRBJ2-1,many,TRBV27,-,TGTGCCAGCAGACAGCATAGCAGCAATGAGCAGTTCTTC,CASRQHSSNEQFF
TRBJ1-6,many,TRBV27,-,TGTGCCAGCAGTCCGGGGCCGGGCTCATCCGCGAGGACCTATAATTCACCCCTCCACTTT,CASSPGPGSSARTYNSPLHF
TRBJ2-1,once,TRBV6-2/TRBV6-3,-,TGTGCCAGCAGGGGACATGGTTTAGCTGGGAATGAGCAGTTCTTC,CASRGHGLAGNEQFF
TRBJ2-7,medium-sized,TRBV6-1,-,TGTGCCAGCTTCCACGGGACGGTGGGTGGAGGCGAGCAGTACTTC,CASFHGTVGGGEQYF
TRBJ2-7,-,TRBV7-2,-,TGTGCCAGCAGCTTAGGGTACGGGAAAGGGGCCTACGAGCAGTACTTC,CASSLGYGKGAYEQYF
TRBJ1-2,many,TRBV18,TRBD1,TGTGCCAGCTCACGGGACAGGAGCAGCTATGGCTACACCTTC,CASSRDRSSYGYTF
TRBJ2-4,many,TRBV12-3/TRBV12-4,TRBD2,TGTGCCAGCAGTTTATTTAGCGGGGGTGCCAAAAACATTCAGTACTTC,CASSLFSGGAKNIQYF
TRBJ1-6,-,TRBV16,-,TGTGCCAGCAGCCAATCGACCGGGTCACCCCTCCACTTT,CASSQSTGSPLHF
TRBJ1-2,-,TRBV12-3/TRBV12-4,-,TGTGCCAGCAGTACATGGAAGGGTGGTTACACCTTC,CASSTWKGGYTF
TRBJ2-7,-,TRBV12-3/TRBV12-4,TRBD1,TGTGCCAGCAGCAGGGGGCGTAGGTACGAGCAGTACTTC,CASSRGRRYEQYF
TRBJ1-2,many,TRBV6-4,TRBD1,TGTGCCAGCAGTTCGCGACAGGGGATGGGGTATGGCTACACCTTC,CASSSRQGMGYGYTF
TRBJ1-5,many,TRBV19,-,TGTGCCACCGGAGGGGTTCAAGGGCAGCCCCAGCATTTT,CATGGVQGQPQHF
TRBJ1-2,many,TRBV15,-,TGTGCCACCAGCCCCCACAAGGGAAACTATGGCTACACCTTC,CATSPHKGNYGYTF
TRBJ1-4,many,TRBV6-2/TRBV6-3,-,TGTGCCAGCACCCTTCTCGGGAGGAATGAAAAACTGTTTTTT,CASTLLGRNEKLFF
TRBJ1-1,many,TRBV6-1,-,TGTGCCAGCAGTGTTGAGTCATACGAGGACGCTTTCTTT,CASSVESYEDAFF
TRBJ2-3,many,TRBV9,TRBD2,TGTGCCAGCAGCGTAGCTGGGAGGGGTAGCACAGATACGCAGTATTTT,CASSVAGRGSTDTQYF
TRBJ1-6,many,TRBV7-9,TRBD1,TGTGCCAGCAGCTTAGCGACCGGGACAGGGGGCTCACCCCTCCACTTT,CASSLATGTGGSPLHF
TRBJ2-7,many,TRBV6-2/TRBV6-3,-,TGTGCCAGCAGTTACTCAGGACAGTTCTCCGAGCAGTACTTC,CASSYSGQFSEQYF
TRBJ2-1,-,TRBV6-9,TRBD2,TGTGCCAGCAGTTTGCTAGGACTAGCGCCCCTCTCCTACAATGAGCAGTTCTTC,CASSLLGLAPLSYNEQFF
TRBJ1-1,-,TRBV19,-,TGTGCCAGTAGTATAGGACAGACCAACACTGAAGCTTTCTTT,CASSIGQTNTEAFF
TRBJ1-4,many,TRBV30,-,TGTGCCTGGGCAGACAGGCCTAGTGAAAAACTGTTTTTT,CAWADRPSEKLFF
TRBJ2-7,-,TRBV2,TRBD2,TGTGCCAGCCGAACTAGCGGGAGCGATACTGGGGACTTC,CASRTSGSDTGDF
TRBJ1-1,many,TRBV18,-,TGTGCCAGCTCACCACCGGGGCAGGTCCACACTGAAGCTTTCTTT,CASSPPGQVHTEAFF
TRBJ2-7,many,TRBV13,-,TGTGCCAGCAGCCGGGGGCTTACCTACGAGCAGTACTTC,CASSRGLTYEQYF